These 5 T cell receptor beta chains were sequenced from one sample in a study of beta chain features in type 1 diabetes. Reverse transcription of all isolated RNA meant that expressed TCRB transcripts were sequenced. Some clones are missing from TCRdb's copy, which holds only in-frame ones; the method was immunoSEQ multiplex PCR. This sample carries tens of thousands of clones, around 63% of them seen once, and the ten largest clones take 3.5% to 4.5%. These receptors lack a known antigen. Study-wide results and caveats: Across all four CD4+ subsets, people with type 1 diabetes showed modestly shorter TCRB CDR3s.

Sequencing was done on a sample of Tregs from blood. The receptor set was obtained from a man between 18 and 29 years old with type 1 diabetes.

The chain combines TRBV28 with TRBJ1-5; D is ambiguous. Looked up from germline, CDR1 is MDHEN and CDR2 is SYDVKM. The CDR3 is 15 amino acids. Deletions cut 3 bases from V and 0 bases from J, with 9 bases between. In DNA form, the CDR3 reads TGTGCCAGCAGTTTTAGTGATTATAGCAATCAGCCCCAGCATTTT. This gives the protein CASSFSDYSNQPQHF.

This chain links TRBV29-1 with TRBJ2-4, with 9 positions matching TRBD1. The germline gives CDR1 SQVTM, CDR2 ANQGSEA. The CDR3 spans 14 residues. V lost 7 bases and J lost 4; bases outside the gene matches: 8. Written as DNA, the CDR3 is TGCAGCGCCCGTCCGGGACAGGGAAAAAACATTCAGTACTTC. It translates to CSARPGQGKNIQYF.

This clone was recorded only once. V is TRBV18 and J is TRBJ2-1; TRBD2 matches 7 bases. The length of the CDR3 is 13 residues. Losses at the gene ends were 2 bases for V and 9 bases for J; bases not matched to a gene: 4. CDR1 is KGHSH and CDR2 is LQKENI in the germline V gene. CDR3 residues: CASSPTSDFEQFF. In DNA form, the CDR3 reads TGTGCCAGCTCACCAACTAGCGACTTTGAGCAGTTCTTC.

In its sample, this clone was seen once. The chain links TRBV14 to TRBJ2-7, with 8 bases that match TRBD1. This CDR3 region has 15 residues. Germline lookup yields CDR1 SGHDN and CDR2 FVKESK. Trimming removed 0 bases from V and 4 bases from J; junction bases left unmatched: 5. The CDR3, as DNA: TGTGCCAGCAGCCAAGATCTGAACAGGGGGTACGAGCAGTACTTC. This codes for CASSQDLNRGYEQYF.

The chain recombines TRBV29-1 with TRBJ1-1; D perhaps matches TRBD1 (5 bases). Germline values: CDR1 SQVTM, CDR2 ANQGSEA. The CDR3 has 13 residues. The ends were cut back, 4 bases at V and 1 base at J, with 10 bases in the middle. Here the CDR3 reads CSVGYQGNTEAFF. The DNA for the CDR3 is TGCAGCGTTGGGTATCAGGGGAACACTGAAGCTTTCTTT.